In its sample, the clone carrying this T cell receptor beta chain was seen a few times. TCRdb redid the calling of the 5' RACE reads with MiXCR, one entry per CDR3 protein. The data show around 60,000 distinct CDR3 sequences, 5% to 6.5% seen once. This sample was included in a study of T cells after yellow fever vaccination. General observations from the study: Post-booster repertoires again held most primary-vaccination clones (around 95% CD4, roughly 89% CD8).

This receptor was identified in a man younger than 35 who received the YFV17D yellow fever vaccine. Sequenced here: PBMCs, either bulk or a sorted T-cell subset (CD4+, CD8+, memory, or dextramer-sorted; not recorded which), sampled on the day of the yellow fever booster vaccination.

The DNA for the CDR3 is TGTGCCAGCAGCCTGGACTTGGGGGTGGATGAGCAGTTCTTC. Translating gives CASSLDLGVDEQFF. This rearrangement joins TRBV5-4 to TRBJ2-1; D assignment may be TRBD1 or TRBD2 (5 bases each). The CDR3 consists of 14 residues. V lost 4 bases and J lost 8, with 16 bases in between. Germline CDR1 and CDR2: SGHNT and YYREEE (reference sequence).